This TCR beta chain was identified in a study of T cells in Graves' hyperthyroidism and ophthalmopathy. Study results and limitations: Among clonotypes expanded in thyroid above 0.001, most were also found in blood.

Amplification of TCR beta CDR3 regions was performed using RNA transcripts as template. Primed by the HTBI set, a first-round RT-PCR was run on the TCR CDR3. TCRdb analysed the multiplex PCR reads with MiXCR anew, one entry per CDR3 protein. The sample contains under 400,000 distinct CDR3 sequences, around a fifth of which appear only once. In regard to this clonotype: Its specificity is not known. Relative to the germline gene, one junction end is altered; a read error may explain this.

Hyperthyroidism, newly diagnosed and lasting under 2 months, affected patients aged 18 to 65. Exclusion of a patient resulted from uncontrolled infection, other autoimmune disease, pregnancy or lactation. This TCR was recovered from a woman aged 50 to 60 with Graves' hyperthyroidism. The specimen was blood.

CDR3 region: CASSLASRAEFYEQYF. The CDR3 nucleotides read TGTGCCAGCAGCTTAGCCAGCCGGGCAGAATTTTACGAGCAGTACTTC. The chain couples TRBV12-3 or TRBV12-4 to TRBJ2-7; D uncertain. CDR3 length: 16 amino acids.